This T cell receptor beta chain was documented in a study of a mutant IDH1 vaccine in newly diagnosed glioma. Background on the study: Among treated patients, around 62% were male and around 40% female, and mean age was approximately 43 years.

Assay: immunoSEQ multiplex PCR; the TCRdb copy retains only in-frame clones and omits some. Of roughly 50,000 clones listed, 65% to 80% are singletons. Time point indicated: week 35, safety follow-up. Every single dose of the vaccine, 300 ug of mutant IDH1 20-mer peptide, came with topical imiquimod. Per germline, CDR1 SGHDT and CDR2 YYEEEE. CDR3 size: 16 residues. The ends were cut back, 0 bases at V and 0 bases at J, with 11 bases in the middle. About this clone itself: Its specificity is not known.

V and J are TRBV5-6 and TRBJ2-3; D not certain. The sequence was collected from a man in his forties with glioma. This specimen consisted of PBMCs, obtained from a glioma patient whose treatment included an IDH1 peptide vaccine. CDR3 residues: CASSLVPLSSTDTQYF. CDR3 nucleotides: TGTGCCAGCAGCTTGGTTCCGTTATCTAGCACAGATACGCAGTATTTT.